A single sample gave rise to the 15 T cell receptor beta chains below, sequenced in a study of OX40 agonist ivuxolimab in advanced cancers. Profiling relied on immunoSEQ multiplex PCR, and the TCRdb table lists in-frame clones only, not all of them. This table has about 20,000 clones, 65% to 90% appearing once. The material was CD4+ or CD8+ T cells sorted from blood, obtained in a trial of the OX40 agonist ivuxolimab. Receptors were obtained from an adult with an advanced solid tumor such as melanoma, head and neck, liver or kidney cancer.

The rearrangement links TRBV5-1 to TRBJ2-7; D unresolved. Germline CDR1 reads SGHRS; CDR2 reads YFSETQ. V lost 0 bases and J 3 bases, leaving 10 bases between the germline ends. The CDR3 is 14 residues long. Here the CDR3 reads CASSLVAGYYEQYF. For the CDR3, the DNA is TGCGCCAGCAGCTTGGTCGCAGGATACTACGAGCAGTACTTC.

The genes are TRBV11-1 and TRBJ2-5; perhaps TRBD2 as D (6 bases). CDR3 length: 13 amino acids. Germline CDR1 and CDR2: SGHAT and FQDESV (reference sequence). Between the trimmed V and J ends, which lost 3 bases and 5 bases, there was a span of 10 bases. CDR3 residues: CASSFGGRETQYF. The CDR3 DNA reads TGTGCCAGCAGCTTCGGGGGAAGGGAGACCCAGTACTTC.

The rearrangement links TRBV19 to TRBJ2-5; the match to TRBD2 covers 10 bases. The DNA end lines up better with TRBJ2-7; the J call may be wrong. CDR3 length: 14 residues. Germline assignment: CDR1 LNHDA and CDR2 SQIVND (reference sequence). CDR3 nucleotides: TGTGCCAGTAGTCTAGCGGGAGCCCGCTACGAGCAGTACTTC. It is translated as CASSLAGARYEQYF.

The J gene is TRBJ2-5, the V gene TRBV7-9; 7 nucleotides agree with TRBD2. The CDR3 has 17 amino acids. CDR1 is SEHNR, CDR2 FQNEAQ, per germline (reference sequence). Trimming took 2 bases from V and 5 from J; bases not matched to a gene: 14. The CDR3 here is CASSLFTGGTTGETQYF. As DNA, the CDR3 is TGTGCCAGCAGCTTATTCACTGGGGGGACTACCGGGGAGACCCAGTACTTC.

This chain connects TRBV5-1 to TRBJ1-2; tentatively, D is TRBD1 (5 bases). Germline V gene lookup returns CDR1 SGHRS and CDR2 YFSETQ. Trimming took 4 bases from V and 4 from J, leaving 23 bases between them. The CDR3 extends over 17 amino acids. This CDR3 is CASSPQSGGAFVYGYTF. In nucleotides, the CDR3 is TGCGCCAGCAGCCCCCAATCGGGAGGGGCCTTCGTCTATGGCTACACCTTC.

V usage is TRBV29-1 and J usage is TRBJ2-5, with 11 positions matching TRBD2. CDR3 length: 16 residues. Germline CDR1 and CDR2: SQVTM and ANQGSEA. J gave up 2 bases and V 4 bases, and 9 bases lay outside the gene matches. CDR3 sequence (DNA): TGCAGCGTTGTCAGACTAGCGGGGTTCGGGCAAGAGACCCAGTACTTC. Protein sequence: CSVVRLAGFGQETQYF.

This chain links TRBV10-3 with TRBJ1-5; TRBD1 is a possible D gene (6 bases). The CDR3 has 14 amino acids. The germline V gene has CDR1 ENHRY and CDR2 SYGVKD. V shed 6 bases and J shed 0 bases, with 9 bases lying between them. CDR3 protein: CAIRKQGSNQPQHF. The DNA for the CDR3 is TGTGCCATCAGGAAACAGGGTAGCAATCAGCCCCAGCATTTT.

This clone has more than one count but fewer than ten. This chain joins TRBV7-6 and TRBJ2-6; D gene ambiguous. CDR3 length equals 14 residues. Between the trimmed V and J ends, which lost 1 base and 6 bases, there was a span of 7 bases. Germline assignment: CDR1 SGHVS and CDR2 FNYEAQ. Here the CDR3 reads CASSLVGSANVLTF. DNA of the CDR3: TGTGCCAGCAGCTTAGTCGGGTCGGCCAACGTCCTGACTTTC.

The genes are TRBV19 and TRBJ2-1; 8 bases are shared with TRBD2. J was trimmed by 3 bases and V by 4 bases; bases with no gene match: 8. Germline V lookup: CDR1 LNHDA, CDR2 SQIVND (reference sequence). This CDR3 spans 16 amino acids. CDR3 amino acids: CASSTGSGRVYNEQFF. The CDR3 DNA is TGTGCCAGTAGTACGGGCAGCGGGAGAGTCTACAATGAGCAGTTCTTC.

The V and J genes are TRBV18 and TRBJ2-7, with a tentative D call TRBD2 (5 bases). Germline V gene sequence: CDR1 KGHSH, CDR2 LQKENI. V lost 6 bases to trimming and J lost 0 bases, with 15 bases between them. The CDR3 is 15 amino acids. The CDR3 protein is CASSSEGLSSYEQYF. The CDR3 nucleotides read TGTGCCAGCTCCTCTGAGGGCTTGTCCTCCTACGAGCAGTACTTC.

A single count supports this clone. The chain links TRBV29-1 to TRBJ1-1; D gene unclear. The CDR3 spans 11 residues. CDR1 is SQVTM, CDR2 ANQGSEA, per germline. The CDR3 reads CSARVVTEAFF. The CDR3 bases are TGCAGTGCGCGAGTGGTCACTGAAGCTTTCTTT.

The J gene is TRBJ2-7, the V gene TRBV5-1; D gene ambiguous. The CDR3 length is 14 residues. The V gene lost 7 bases and the J gene lost 2 bases, with 16 bases spanning the gap. CDR1 is SGHRS, CDR2 YFSETQ, per germline. The CDR3 DNA sequence: TGCGCCAGCGGCAGATCCTCAACCACCTACGAGCAGTACTTC. Its protein is CASGRSSTTYEQYF.

This chain joins TRBV18 and TRBJ2-7; 7 bases are shared with TRBD1. The CDR3 runs to 13 residues. Germline values: CDR1 KGHSH, CDR2 LQKENI. V lost 6 bases to trimming and J lost 2 bases; unmatched junction nucleotides: 4. The DNA of the CDR3 is TGTGCCAGCTCTTTGACAGGGACCTACGAGCAGTACTTC. It is translated as CASSLTGTYEQYF.

The chain links TRBV7-3 to TRBJ2-6; D not resolved. The CDR3 is 14 amino acids. Trimming shortened V by 2 bases and J by 2 bases, and 4 bases separated the two germline ends. Germline lookup yields CDR1 SGHTA and CDR2 FQGTGA. CDR3 loop: CASSLGPGANVLTF. In nucleotides, the CDR3 is TGTGCCAGCAGCTTAGGTCCTGGGGCCAACGTCCTGACTTTC.

Of note for this clone: Other DNA sequences in the sample encode the same CDR3. The rearrangement links TRBV4-1 to TRBJ2-7, with 7 bases fitting TRBD1. The CDR3 consists of 14 residues. CDR1 is MGHRA, CDR2 YSYEKL, per germline. V was clipped by 5 bases and J by 1 base; unmatched bases: 5. CDR3 sequence (DNA): TGCGCCAGCAGCGTCCGGGACAGATCCTACGAGCAGTACTTC. This gives the protein CASSVRDRSYEQYF.